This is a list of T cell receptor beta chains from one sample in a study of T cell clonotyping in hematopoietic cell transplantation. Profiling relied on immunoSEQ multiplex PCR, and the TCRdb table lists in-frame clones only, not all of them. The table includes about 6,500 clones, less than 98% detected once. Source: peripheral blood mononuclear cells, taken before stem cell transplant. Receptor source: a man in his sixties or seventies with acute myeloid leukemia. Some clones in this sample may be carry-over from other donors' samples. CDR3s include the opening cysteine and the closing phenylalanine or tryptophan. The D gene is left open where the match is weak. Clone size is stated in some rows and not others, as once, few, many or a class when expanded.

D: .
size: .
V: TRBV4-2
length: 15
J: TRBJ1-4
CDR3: CASSHHAGGDEKLFF
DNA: TGTGCCAGCAGCCACCACGCGGGGGGCGATGAAAAACTGTTTTTT

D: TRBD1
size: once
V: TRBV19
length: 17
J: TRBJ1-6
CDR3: CASSTGQGRGFSSPLHF
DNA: TGTGCCAGTAGTACGGGACAGGGCCGAGGGTTTAGTTCACCCCTCCACTTT

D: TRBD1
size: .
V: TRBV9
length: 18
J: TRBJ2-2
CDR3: CASSVGTGTPYNTGELFF
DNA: TGTGCCAGCAGCGTAGGGACAGGGACCCCCTACAACACCGGGGAGCTGTTTTTT

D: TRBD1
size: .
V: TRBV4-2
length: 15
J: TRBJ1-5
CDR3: CASSLGTGADQPQHF
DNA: TGTGCCAGCAGCCTTGGGACAGGGGCCGATCAGCCCCAGCATTTT

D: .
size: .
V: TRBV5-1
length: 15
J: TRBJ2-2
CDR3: CASSLLTAIAGELFF
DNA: TGCGCCAGCAGCTTACTTACGGCAATAGCCGGGGAGCTGTTTTTT

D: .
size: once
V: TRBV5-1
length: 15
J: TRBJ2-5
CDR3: CASSLFGQEGETQYF
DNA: TGCGCCAGCAGCCTCTTCGGACAGGAGGGGGAGACCCAGTACTTC

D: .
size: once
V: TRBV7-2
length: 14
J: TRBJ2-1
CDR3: CASSLERVGNEQFF
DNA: TGTGCCAGCAGCTTAGAGCGGGTGGGGAATGAGCAGTTCTTC

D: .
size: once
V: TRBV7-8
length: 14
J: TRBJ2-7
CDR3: CASSPGAGYYEQYF
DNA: TGTGCCAGCAGCCCGGGTGCAGGTTACTACGAGCAGTACTTC

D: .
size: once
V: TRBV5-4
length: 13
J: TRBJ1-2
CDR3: CASSLTNNYGYTF
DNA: TGTGCCAGCAGCTTGACGAATAACTATGGCTACACCTTC

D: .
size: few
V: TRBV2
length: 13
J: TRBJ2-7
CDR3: CASSHGSSYEQYF
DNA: TGTGCCAGCAGTCATGGGTCTTCCTACGAGCAGTACTTC

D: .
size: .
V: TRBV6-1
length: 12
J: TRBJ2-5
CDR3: CASSDRIRSQYF
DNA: TGTGCCAGCAGTGACAGAATAAGGTCCCAGTACTTC

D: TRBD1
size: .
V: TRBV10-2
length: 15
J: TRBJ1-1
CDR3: CASSDPGQGVTEAFF
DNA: TGCGCCAGCAGTGATCCGGGACAGGGGGTTACTGAAGCTTTCTTT

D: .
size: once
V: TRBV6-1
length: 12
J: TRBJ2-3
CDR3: CASSGDTDTQYF
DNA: TGTGCCAGCAGTGGGGACACAGATACGCAGTATTTT

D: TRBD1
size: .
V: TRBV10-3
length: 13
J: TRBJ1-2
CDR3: CAISEKQGDGYTF
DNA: TGTGCCATCAGTGAGAAACAGGGGGACGGCTACACCTTC

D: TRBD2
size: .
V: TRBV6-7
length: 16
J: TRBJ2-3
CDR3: CASSYGLAESTDTQYF
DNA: TGTGCCAGCAGTTACGGACTAGCGGAGAGCACAGATACGCAGTATTTT

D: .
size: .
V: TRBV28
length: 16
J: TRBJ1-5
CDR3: CASSLLSGDSNQPQHF
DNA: TGTGCCAGCAGTTTATTATCGGGGGATAGCAATCAGCCCCAGCATTTT

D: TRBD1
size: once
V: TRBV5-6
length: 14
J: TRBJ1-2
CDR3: CASSLRGQHYGYTF
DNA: TGTGCCAGCAGCTTAAGGGGACAGCACTATGGCTACACCTTC

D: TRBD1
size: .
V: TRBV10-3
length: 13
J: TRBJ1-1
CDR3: CAIRGTEYTEAFF
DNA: TGTGCCATCAGGGGGACAGAGTACACTGAAGCTTTCTTT

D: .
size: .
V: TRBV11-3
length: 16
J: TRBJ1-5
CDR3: CASSLVSRRSNQPQHF
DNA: TGTGCCAGCAGCTTAGTTTCTAGGCGTAGCAATCAGCCCCAGCATTTT

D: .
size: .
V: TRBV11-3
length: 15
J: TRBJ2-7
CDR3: CASSPRSRSSYEQYF
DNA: TGTGCCAGCAGCCCCAGGTCACGGAGCTCCTACGAGCAGTACTTC

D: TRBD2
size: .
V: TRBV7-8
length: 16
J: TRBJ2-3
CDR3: CASSSLAGASTDTQYF
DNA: TGTGCCAGCAGCTCGCTAGCGGGGGCGTCTACAGATACGCAGTATTTT

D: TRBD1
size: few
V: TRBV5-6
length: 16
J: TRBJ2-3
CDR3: CASSSGTGGRTDTQYF
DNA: TGTGCCAGCAGCTCCGGGACAGGGGGGCGGACAGATACGCAGTATTTT

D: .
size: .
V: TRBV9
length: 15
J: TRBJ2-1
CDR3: CASSPQIGIHNEQFF
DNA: TGTGCCAGCAGCCCACAGATCGGGATCCACAATGAGCAGTTCTTC

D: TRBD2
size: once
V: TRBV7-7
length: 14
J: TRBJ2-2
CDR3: CASSPRLAVGELFF
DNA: TGTGCTAGCAGCCCCCGACTAGCGGTCGGGGAGCTGTTTTTT

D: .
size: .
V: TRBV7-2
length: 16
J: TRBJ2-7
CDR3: CASTLMGGHFSYEQYF
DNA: TGTGCCAGCACCCTTATGGGAGGACACTTCTCCTACGAGCAGTACTTC

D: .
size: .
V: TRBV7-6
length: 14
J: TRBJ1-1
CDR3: CASSQESSNTEAFF
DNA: TGTGCCAGCAGCCAAGAATCCAGCAACACTGAAGCTTTCTTT

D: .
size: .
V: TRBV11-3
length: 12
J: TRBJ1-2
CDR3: CASSLTYYGYTF
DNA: TGTGCCAGCAGCTTGACTTACTATGGCTACACCTTC

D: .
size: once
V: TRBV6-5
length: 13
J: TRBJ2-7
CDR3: CASSQFTGYEQYF
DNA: TGTGCCAGCAGTCAATTCACAGGATACGAGCAGTACTTC

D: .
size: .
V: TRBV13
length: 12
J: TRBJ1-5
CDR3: CASSAIGQPQHF
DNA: TGTGCCAGCAGCGCCATCGGTCAGCCCCAGCATTTT

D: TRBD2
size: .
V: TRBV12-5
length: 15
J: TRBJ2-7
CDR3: CASGESSGMAYEQYF
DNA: TGTGCTAGTGGGGAATCTAGCGGGATGGCCTACGAGCAGTACTTC

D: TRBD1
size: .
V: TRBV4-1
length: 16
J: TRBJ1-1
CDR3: CASSQADRAMNTEAFF
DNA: TGCGCCAGCAGCCAGGCGGACAGGGCTATGAACACTGAAGCTTTCTTT

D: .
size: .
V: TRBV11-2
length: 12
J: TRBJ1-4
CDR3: CASSLSTEKLFF
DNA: TGTGCCAGCAGCTTATCGACAGAAAAACTGTTTTTT

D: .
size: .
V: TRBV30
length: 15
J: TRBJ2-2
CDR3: CAWSARGRGSWELFF
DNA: TGTGCCTGGAGTGCCCGGGGAAGGGGTAGCTGGGAGCTGTTTTTT